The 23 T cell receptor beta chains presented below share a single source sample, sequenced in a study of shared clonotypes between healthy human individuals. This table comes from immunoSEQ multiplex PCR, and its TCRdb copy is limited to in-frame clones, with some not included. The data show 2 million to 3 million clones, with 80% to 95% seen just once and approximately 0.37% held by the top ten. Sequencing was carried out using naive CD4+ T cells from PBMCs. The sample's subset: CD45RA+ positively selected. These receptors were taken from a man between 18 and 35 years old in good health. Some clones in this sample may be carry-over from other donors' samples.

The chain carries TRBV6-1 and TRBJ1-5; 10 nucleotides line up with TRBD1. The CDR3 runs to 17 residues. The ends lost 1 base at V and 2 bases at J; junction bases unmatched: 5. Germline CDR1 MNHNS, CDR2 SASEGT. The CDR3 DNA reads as TGTGCCAGCAGTGAAGGACAGGGGGCCGGCGGCAATCAGCCCCAGCATTTT. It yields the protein CASSEGQGAGGNQPQHF.

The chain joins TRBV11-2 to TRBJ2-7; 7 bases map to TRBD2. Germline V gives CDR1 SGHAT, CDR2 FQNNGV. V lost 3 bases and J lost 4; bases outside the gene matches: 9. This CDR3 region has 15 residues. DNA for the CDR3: TGTGCCAGCAGCTTGGTTTCTAGCGGACAATACGAGCAGTACTTC. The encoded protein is CASSLVSSGQYEQYF.

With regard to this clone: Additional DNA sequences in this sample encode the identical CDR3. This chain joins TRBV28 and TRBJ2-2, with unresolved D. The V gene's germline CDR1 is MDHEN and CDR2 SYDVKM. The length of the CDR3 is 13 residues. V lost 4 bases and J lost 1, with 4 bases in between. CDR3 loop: CASSSLNTGELFF. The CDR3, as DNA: TGTGCCAGCAGTTCGCTGAACACCGGGGAGCTGTTTTTT.

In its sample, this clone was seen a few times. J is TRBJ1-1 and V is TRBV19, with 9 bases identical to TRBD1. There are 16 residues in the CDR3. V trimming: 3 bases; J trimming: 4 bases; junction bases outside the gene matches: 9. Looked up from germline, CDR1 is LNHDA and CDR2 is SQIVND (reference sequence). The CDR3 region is CASSMMARTGATEAFF. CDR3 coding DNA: TGTGCCAGTAGTATGATGGCTAGGACAGGGGCCACTGAAGCTTTCTTT.

The CDR3: CAWSWDSSYEQYF. The CDR3 DNA reads as TGTGCCTGGAGCTGGGACTCTTCCTACGAGCAGTACTTC. V is TRBV30 and J is TRBJ2-7; tentatively, D is TRBD2 (6 bases). Per the germline V gene, CDR1 is GTSNPN and CDR2 is SVGIG (reference sequence). The V gene lost 3 bases and the J gene lost 1 base, with 10 bases spanning the gap. The CDR3 runs to 13 residues.

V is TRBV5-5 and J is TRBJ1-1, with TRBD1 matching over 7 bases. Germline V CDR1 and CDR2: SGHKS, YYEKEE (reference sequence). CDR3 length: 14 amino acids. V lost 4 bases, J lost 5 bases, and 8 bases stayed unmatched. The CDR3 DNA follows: TGTGCCAGCAGCGCCGGGACAGTTGATACTGAAGCTTTCTTT. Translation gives CASSAGTVDTEAFF.

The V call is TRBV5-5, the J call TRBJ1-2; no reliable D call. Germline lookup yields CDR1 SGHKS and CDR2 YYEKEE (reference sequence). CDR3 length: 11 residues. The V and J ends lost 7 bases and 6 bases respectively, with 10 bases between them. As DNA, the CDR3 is TGTGCCAGCTTGGTCCGGGATGGCTACACCTTC. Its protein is CASLVRDGYTF.

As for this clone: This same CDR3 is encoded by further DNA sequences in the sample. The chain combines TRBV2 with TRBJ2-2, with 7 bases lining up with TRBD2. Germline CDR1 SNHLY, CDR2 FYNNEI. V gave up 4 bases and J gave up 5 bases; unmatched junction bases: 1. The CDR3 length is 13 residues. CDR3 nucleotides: TGTGCCAGCAGTGCTAGCGGTACCGGGGAGCTGTTTTTT. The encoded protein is CASSASGTGELFF.

CDR3 nucleotides: TGTGCCAGCAGTTATGGACTAGCGGGACCCTCGGAGACCCAGTACTTC. Translated, it gives CASSYGLAGPSETQYF. The J gene is TRBJ2-5, the V gene TRBV6-5; 12 bases are a match to TRBD2. Germline loops: CDR1 MNHEY, CDR2 SVGAGI. This CDR3 spans 16 amino acids. The ends lost 3 bases at V and 5 bases at J; junction bases unmatched: 7.

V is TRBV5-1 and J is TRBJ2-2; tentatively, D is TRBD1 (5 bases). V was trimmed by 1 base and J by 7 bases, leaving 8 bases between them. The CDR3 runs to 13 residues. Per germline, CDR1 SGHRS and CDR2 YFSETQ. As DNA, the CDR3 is TGCGCCAGCAGCTTGATAGGGGTCGGGGAGCTGTTTTTT. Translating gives CASSLIGVGELFF.

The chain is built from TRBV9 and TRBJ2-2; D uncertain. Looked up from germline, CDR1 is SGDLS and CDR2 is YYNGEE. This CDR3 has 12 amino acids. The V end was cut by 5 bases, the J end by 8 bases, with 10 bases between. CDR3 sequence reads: CASRGLAGELFF. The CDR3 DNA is TGTGCCAGCAGGGGGTTGGCAGGGGAGCTGTTTTTT.

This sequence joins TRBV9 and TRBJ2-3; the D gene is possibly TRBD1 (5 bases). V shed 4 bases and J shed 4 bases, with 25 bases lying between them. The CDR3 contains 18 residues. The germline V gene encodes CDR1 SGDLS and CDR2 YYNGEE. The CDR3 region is CASSSSPGHPDAADTQYF. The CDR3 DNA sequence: TGTGCCAGCAGCTCATCACCCGGACATCCTGATGCGGCAGATACGCAGTATTTT.

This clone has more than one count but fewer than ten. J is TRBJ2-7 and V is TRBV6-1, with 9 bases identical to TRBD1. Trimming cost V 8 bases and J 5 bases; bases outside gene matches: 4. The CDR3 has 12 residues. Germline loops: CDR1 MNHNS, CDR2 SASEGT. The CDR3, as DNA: TGTGCCAGCCACAGGGGGCCTAACGAGCAGTACTTC. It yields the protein CASHRGPNEQYF.

As DNA, the CDR3 is TGTGCCAGCAGTTTATGGGCAGCCCCAGGATCGACTAATGAAAAACTGTTTTTT. It translates to CASSLWAAPGSTNEKLFF. The rearrangement links TRBV27 to TRBJ1-4, with D unclear. The CDR3 spans 18 residues. Germline values: CDR1 MNHEY, CDR2 SMNVEV (reference sequence). Trimming pared 1 base from V and 2 bases from J, leaving 17 bases between.

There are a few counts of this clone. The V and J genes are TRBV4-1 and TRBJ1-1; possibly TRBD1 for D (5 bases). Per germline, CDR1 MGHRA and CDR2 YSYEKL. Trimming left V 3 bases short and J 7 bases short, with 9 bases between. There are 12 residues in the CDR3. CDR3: CASSHPTGEAFF. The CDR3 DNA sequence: TGCGCCAGCAGCCATCCTACAGGTGAAGCTTTCTTT.

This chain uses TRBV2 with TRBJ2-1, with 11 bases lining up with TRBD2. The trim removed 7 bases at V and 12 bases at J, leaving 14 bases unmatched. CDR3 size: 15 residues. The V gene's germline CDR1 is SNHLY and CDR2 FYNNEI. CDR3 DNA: TGTGCCAGCAAGGTGACTAACCTAGCGGGGGGTCCGCAGTTCTTC. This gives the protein CASKVTNLAGGPQFF. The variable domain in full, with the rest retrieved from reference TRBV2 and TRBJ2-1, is EPEVTQTPSHQVTQMGQEVILRCVPISNHLYFYWYRQILGQKVEFLVSFYNNEISEKSEIFDDQFSVERPDGSNFTLKIRSTKLEDSAMYFCASKVTNLAGGPQFFGPGTRLTVL.

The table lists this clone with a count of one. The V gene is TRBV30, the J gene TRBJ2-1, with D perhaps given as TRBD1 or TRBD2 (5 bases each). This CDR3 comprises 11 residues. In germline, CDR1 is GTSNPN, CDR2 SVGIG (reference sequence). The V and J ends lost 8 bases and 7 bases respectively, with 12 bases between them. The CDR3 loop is CAQGRGNEQFF. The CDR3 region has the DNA TGTGCCCAGGGTCGGGGTAATGAGCAGTTCTTC.

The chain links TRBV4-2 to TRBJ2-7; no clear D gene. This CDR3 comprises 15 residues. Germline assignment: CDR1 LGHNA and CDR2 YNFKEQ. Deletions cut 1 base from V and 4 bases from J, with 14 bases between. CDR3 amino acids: CASSQAGSGAYEQYF. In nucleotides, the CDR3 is TGTGCCAGCAGCCAAGCCGGGTCGGGTGCATACGAGCAGTACTTC.

The CDR3 loop is CASRSRLTAGYSNQPQHF. CDR3 DNA: TGTGCCAGCAGGTCTCGATTAACAGCGGGTTATAGCAATCAGCCCCAGCATTTT. The chain uses TRBV28 and TRBJ1-5; D is unclear. Trimming took 6 bases from V and 0 from J, leaving 21 bases between them. The CDR3 has 18 residues. Per germline, CDR1 MDHEN and CDR2 SYDVKM.

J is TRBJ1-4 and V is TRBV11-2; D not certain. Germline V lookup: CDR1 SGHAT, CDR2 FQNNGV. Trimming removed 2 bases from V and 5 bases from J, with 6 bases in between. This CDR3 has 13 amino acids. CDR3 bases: TGTGCCAGCAGCTTATATAGGAATGAAAAACTGTTTTTT. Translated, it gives CASSLYRNEKLFF.

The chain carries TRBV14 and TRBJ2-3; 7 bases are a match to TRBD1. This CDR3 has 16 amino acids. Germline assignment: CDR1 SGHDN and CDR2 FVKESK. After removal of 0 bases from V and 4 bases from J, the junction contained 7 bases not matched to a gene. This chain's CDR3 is CASSQDLGQYSDTQYF. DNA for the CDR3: TGTGCCAGCAGCCAAGATTTGGGACAGTACTCAGATACGCAGTATTTT.

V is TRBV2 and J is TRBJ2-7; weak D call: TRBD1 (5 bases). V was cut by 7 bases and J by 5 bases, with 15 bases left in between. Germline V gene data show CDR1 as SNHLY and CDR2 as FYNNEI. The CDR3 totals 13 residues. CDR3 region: CASTLTVVNEQYF. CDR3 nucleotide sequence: TGTGCCAGCACGTTGACAGTAGTGAACGAGCAGTACTTC.

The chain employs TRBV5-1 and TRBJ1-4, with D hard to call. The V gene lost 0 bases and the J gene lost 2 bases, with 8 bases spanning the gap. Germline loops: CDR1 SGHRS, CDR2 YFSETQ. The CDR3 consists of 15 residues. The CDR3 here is CASSLGTETNEKLFF. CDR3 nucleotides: TGCGCCAGCAGCTTGGGTACCGAGACTAATGAAAAACTGTTTTTT.